This T cell receptor beta chain was recovered during a study of PD-1 blockade in classical Hodgkin lymphoma. Notes on the study in general: When set against healthy donors, newly diagnosed patients were reported to show lower baseline TCR diversity.

Remarks on this clone: The antigen is unknown.

Time point denoted: cycle 4 day 1 (C4D1), after 5 to 7 weeks of nivolumab. Every patient relapsed after autologous stem cell transplantation, and brentuximab vedotin exposure varied. The V end was cut by 6 bases, the J end by 0 bases, with 15 bases between. This CDR3 comprises 16 residues. Germline CDR1 is MDHEN and CDR2 is SYDVKM. The table came from immunoSEQ multiplex PCR; TCRdb's copy has only in-frame clones and leaves some out. Of about 24,000 clones listed, 60% to 80% are singletons. Here the sequenced sample was peripheral blood mononuclear cells (PBMCs), taken before the fourth cycle of nivolumab. This sequence was found in a human donor with classical Hodgkin lymphoma. This chain connects TRBV28 to TRBJ2-1; D is ambiguous. The CDR3 loop is CASSASWRSSYNEQFF. The CDR3 DNA reads as TGTGCCAGCAGCGCGTCCTGGCGGAGCTCCTACAATGAGCAGTTCTTC.